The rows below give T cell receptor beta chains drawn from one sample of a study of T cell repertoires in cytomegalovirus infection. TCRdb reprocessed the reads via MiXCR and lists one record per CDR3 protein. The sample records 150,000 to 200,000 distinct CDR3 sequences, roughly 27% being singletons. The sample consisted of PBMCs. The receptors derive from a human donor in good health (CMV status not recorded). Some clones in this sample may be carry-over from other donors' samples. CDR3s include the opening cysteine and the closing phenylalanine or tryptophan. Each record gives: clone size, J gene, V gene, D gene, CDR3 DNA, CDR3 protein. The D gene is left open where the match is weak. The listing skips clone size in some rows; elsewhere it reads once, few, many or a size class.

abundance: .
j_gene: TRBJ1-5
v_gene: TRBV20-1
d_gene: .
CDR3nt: TGCAGTGCTAGAGTTGGCCGGGGGAATCAGCCCCAGCATTTT
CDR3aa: CSARVGRGNQPQHF

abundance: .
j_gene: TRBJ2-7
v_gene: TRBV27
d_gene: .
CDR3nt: TGTGCCAGCAGCAGGGTTTACGGATCCTACGAGCAGTACTTC
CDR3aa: CASSRVYGSYEQYF

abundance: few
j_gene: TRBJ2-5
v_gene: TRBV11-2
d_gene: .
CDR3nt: TGTGCCAGCAGCTTAACACCGGACTATTTTTTCCAAGAGACCCAGTACTTC
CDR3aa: CASSLTPDYFFQETQYF

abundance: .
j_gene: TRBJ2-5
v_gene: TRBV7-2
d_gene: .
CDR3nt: TGTGCCAGCAGCTTAGGAACAGGAGAGACCCAGTACTTC
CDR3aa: CASSLGTGETQYF

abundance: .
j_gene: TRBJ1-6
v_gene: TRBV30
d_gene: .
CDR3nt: TGTGCCTGGAGTCCGAGGAATCGCGGGGACCCGTTTAATTCACCCCTCCACTTT
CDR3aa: CAWSPRNRGDPFNSPLHF

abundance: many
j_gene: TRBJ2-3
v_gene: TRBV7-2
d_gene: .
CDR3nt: TGTGCCAGCAGCTTGGAAGGGGGGGCAGGGGATACGCAGTATTTT
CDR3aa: CASSLEGGAGDTQYF

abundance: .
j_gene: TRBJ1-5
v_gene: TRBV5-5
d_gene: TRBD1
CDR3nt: TGTGCCAGCAGTTCCAGGGGGTTGGGTCAGCCCCAGCATTTT
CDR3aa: CASSSRGLGQPQHF

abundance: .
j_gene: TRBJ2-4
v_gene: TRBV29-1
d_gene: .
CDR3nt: TGCAGCGTGCTGCAGACAGAAGCCAAAAACATTCAGTACTTC
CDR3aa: CSVLQTEAKNIQYF

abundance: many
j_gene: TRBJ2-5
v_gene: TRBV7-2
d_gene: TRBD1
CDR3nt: TGTGCCAGCAGCCCTTCGTATTCTAGTAGGGGGCGCATCCAAGAGACCCAGTACTTC
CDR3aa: CASSPSYSSRGRIQETQYF

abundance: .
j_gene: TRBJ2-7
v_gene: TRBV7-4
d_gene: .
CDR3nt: TGTGCCAGCAGCTCTGGGGGCCCTTTTCGAGACGAGCAGTACTTC
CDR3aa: CASSSGGPFRDEQYF